These T cell receptor beta chains were read from a single sample in a study of control samples from healthy donors and cancer patients. The repertoire was sequenced with immunoSEQ multiplex PCR; TCRdb's copy has only in-frame clones and lacks some. The sample consists of over 85,000 clones, around 90% of them appearing once. Material: PBMCs. All receptors derive from a woman in her forties or fifties with colorectal cancer. Each CDR3 is given with its conserved first and last residue.

>TRBJ2-2|TRBV19
CASNRGFFTGELFF
>TRBJ1-6|TRBV12-3/TRBV12-4
CASSRGLSPLHF
>TRBJ2-1|TRBV4-2
CASSQVTGTGNNEQFF
>TRBJ2-6|TRBV19
CASSIDQVSGANVLTF
>TRBJ2-3|TRBV7-9
CAGLETGMFTDTQYF
>TRBJ2-1|TRBV5-6
CASSLGLAGVEQFF
>TRBJ1-1|TRBV5-1
CASSPGAPNTEAFF
>TRBJ1-2|TRBV30
CAWRSRDRGFGYTF
>TRBJ2-3|TRBV19
CASTSLAGDTDTQYF
>TRBJ2-5|TRBV6-2/TRBV6-3
CASSYGAGYGQETQYF
>TRBJ2-5|TRBV5-1
CASSLGLAVTQETQYF
>TRBJ1-2|TRBV10-3
CAITDDRVGYGYTF
>TRBJ1-1|TRBV27
CASGRNHYTEAFF
>TRBJ2-2|TRBV7-3
CASSLVSNTGELFF
>TRBJ1-6|TRBV6-2/TRBV6-3
CASSYGRRAPLHF
>TRBJ1-1|TRBV12-3/TRBV12-4
CASSIRQGEEAFF
>TRBJ1-1|TRBV7-8
CASSLQRGYVKTEAFF
>TRBJ2-3|TRBV4-3
CASSQRAGGEADTQYF
>TRBJ2-1|TRBV12-5
CASGLVRLAGASYNEQFF
>TRBJ2-1|TRBV27
CASSFWPAPYNEQFF
>TRBJ1-1|TRBV2
CASSEQGANTEAFF
>TRBJ1-1|TRBV6-5
CASRQATEAFF
>TRBJ1-1|TRBV3-1/TRBV3-2
CASSSLGGLFPEAFF
>TRBJ2-3|TRBV6-5
CASSIQGATDTQYF
>TRBJ1-3|TRBV6-5
CASSYSMLASGNTIYF
>TRBJ1-3|TRBV9
CASSVTGQPGNTIYF
>TRBJ1-2|TRBV4-3
CASSQESRGMYDILGYTF
>TRBJ1-5|TRBV5-1
CASSLGGGDNQPQHF
>TRBJ2-6|TRBV19
CATEVSGANVLTF
>TRBJ1-4|TRBV19
CASSISQGQGEKLFF
>TRBJ2-2|TRBV7-3
CASSSSGADTGELFF
>TRBJ2-2|TRBV6-2/TRBV6-3
CASSHVPRDRGPGGELFF
>TRBJ2-1|TRBV7-9
CASSLVGGRGNEQFF
>TRBJ2-3|TRBV4-3
CASSQELAGGKTNTQYF
>TRBJ1-5|TRBV6-6
CASSPGGTGGVNQPQHF
>TRBJ1-3|TRBV7-2
CASSSGPISGNTIYF
>TRBJ1-6|TRBV9
CASSVLGEASSPLHF
>TRBJ2-2|TRBV7-2
CASSPTGTTNTGELFF
>TRBJ1-1|TRBV18
CASSPGYRDKSEAFF
>TRBJ2-3|TRBV7-2
CASSPNQPSGGAPDTQYF
>TRBJ1-1|TRBV3-1/TRBV3-2
CASSQGSADTEAFF
>TRBJ1-5|TRBV23-1
CASDPDPGTVNQPQHF
>TRBJ1-2|TRBV19
CASSIQGFGYTF
>TRBJ2-1|TRBV15
CATSRRTGVGNEQFF
>TRBJ1-6|TRBV4-3
CASSQEAVFGAPYNSPLHF
>TRBJ2-1|TRBV2
CASSELEGDNEQFF
>TRBJ2-3|TRBV6-2/TRBV6-3
CASSGTWDSSTDTQYF
>TRBJ1-2|TRBV29-1
CSVGTSTNYGYTF
>TRBJ1-1|TRBV28
CASSPADRANTEAFF
>TRBJ2-5|TRBV4-1
CASSPQTSLSETQYF
>TRBJ1-1|TRBV18
CASSPPGTAYTEAFF
>TRBJ2-2|TRBV30
CAWSAGQGTGELFF
>TRBJ1-4|TRBV30
CAWKGGSEKLFF
>TRBJ2-3|TRBV7-2
CASSPLAGVADTQYF
>TRBJ2-1|TRBV19
CASSIGGDSPYNEQFF
>TRBJ1-2|TRBV7-2
CASSFRGVLGGYTF
>TRBJ2-1|TRBV2
CARSSGPNYNEQFF
>TRBJ1-5|TRBV5-1
CASSEWTGPDQPQHF
>TRBJ1-1|TRBV6-2/TRBV6-3
CASSFLETGFHTEAFF
>TRBJ2-1|TRBV4-3
CASSLRGQGVGGGSYNEQFF